The 7 T cell receptor beta chains below all came from one sample that was sequenced in a study of T cell responses to AZD1222 COVID-19 vaccine. The method was immunoSEQ multiplex PCR; TCRdb's version includes in-frame clones alone and lacks a portion of them. The table shows about 120,000 clones, with roughly 82% occurring only once. The starting material was peripheral blood, obtained 28 days after the second AZD1222 dose. The source of these receptors is an adult who received the AZD1222 COVID-19 vaccine.

The gene calls are TRBV28 and TRBJ1-5; D unresolved. V was shortened by 6 bases and J by 0 bases, with 12 bases between the two germline ends. This CDR3 contains 15 residues. The germline V gene encodes CDR1 MDHEN and CDR2 SYDVKM. CDR3 residues: CASRGGEFSNQPQHF. CDR3 in DNA: TGTGCCAGCAGAGGTGGGGAGTTTAGCAATCAGCCCCAGCATTTT.

In DNA, the CDR3 is TGCGCCAGCATAACCGGGACAGGGGAATACAATGAGCAGTTCTTC. It encodes CASITGTGEYNEQFF. The rearrangement uses TRBV5-1 and TRBJ2-1; 10 nucleotides match TRBD1. The CDR3 runs to 15 residues. Trimming took 6 bases from V and 4 from J; bases not matched to a gene: 7. The germline V gene has CDR1 SGHRS and CDR2 YFSETQ.

The chain is built from TRBV10-3 and TRBJ1-1, with unresolved D. Trimming removed 7 bases at V and 2 bases at J, with 11 bases between. The CDR3 is made up of 13 amino acids. CDR1 and CDR2 (germline): ENHRY, SYGVKD. The CDR3 DNA reads TGTGCCATCAATAGCGGATTTAACACTGAAGCTTTCTTT. This encodes CAINSGFNTEAFF.

V and J are TRBV7-2 and TRBJ2-1; 9 positions match TRBD2. The germline V gene encodes CDR1 SGHTA and CDR2 FQGNSA. With V trimmed by 1 base and J by 1 base, 2 bases remained unmatched. This CDR3 is built from 16 residues. The CDR3 sequence: CASSLVAGVSYNEQFF. The CDR3 DNA follows: TGTGCCAGCAGCTTAGTAGCGGGGGTTTCCTACAATGAGCAGTTCTTC.

The chain uses TRBV23-1 and TRBJ2-4, with D perhaps TRBD2 (5 bases). TRBV23-1 is assigned to the ORF class and has an uncertain function. The CDR3 has 11 residues. The V end was cut by 1 base, the J end by 10 bases, with 5 bases between. CDR3 in amino acids: CASSQWRIQYF. The CDR3 DNA is TGCGCCAGCAGTCAATGGAGGATTCAGTACTTC.

The chain links TRBV9 to TRBJ1-6; 7 bases are shared with TRBD1. The ends lost 3 bases at V and 0 bases at J; junction bases unmatched: 3. This CDR3 has 16 residues. Per the germline V gene, CDR1 is SGDLS and CDR2 is YYNGEE. CDR3 nucleotide sequence: TGTGCCAGCAGCGAAGGGGGCTACTCCTATAATTCACCCCTCCACTTT. Protein sequence: CASSEGGYSYNSPLHF.

In this sample, this clone turned up a few times. The chain recombines TRBV28 with TRBJ2-1; D possibly uses TRBD1 or TRBD2 (7 bases each). Per the germline V gene, CDR1 is MDHEN and CDR2 is SYDVKM. Deletions cut 8 bases from V and 5 bases from J, with 16 bases between. The CDR3 runs to 14 residues. The CDR3 is CASGTAGGDNEQFF. The CDR3 DNA reads TGTGCCAGCGGGACGGCAGGGGGGGACAATGAGCAGTTCTTC.